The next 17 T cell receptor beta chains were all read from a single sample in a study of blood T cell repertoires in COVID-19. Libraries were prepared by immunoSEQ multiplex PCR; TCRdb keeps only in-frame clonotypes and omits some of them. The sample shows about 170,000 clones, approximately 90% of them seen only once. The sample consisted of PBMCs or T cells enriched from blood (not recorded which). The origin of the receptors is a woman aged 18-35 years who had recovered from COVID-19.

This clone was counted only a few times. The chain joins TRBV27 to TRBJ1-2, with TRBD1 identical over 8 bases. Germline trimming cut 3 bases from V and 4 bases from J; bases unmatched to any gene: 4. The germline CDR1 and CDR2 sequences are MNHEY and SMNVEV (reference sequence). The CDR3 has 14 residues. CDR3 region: CASSFSGTGYGYTF. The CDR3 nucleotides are TGTGCCAGCAGTTTCTCCGGGACAGGCTATGGCTACACCTTC.

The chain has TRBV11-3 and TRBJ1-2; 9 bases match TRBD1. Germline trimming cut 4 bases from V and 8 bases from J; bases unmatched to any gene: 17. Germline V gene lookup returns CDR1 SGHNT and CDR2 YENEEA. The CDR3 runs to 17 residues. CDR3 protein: CASSSGRDREINGGYTF. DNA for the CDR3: TGTGCCAGCAGCTCCGGCCGGGACAGGGAGATTAATGGGGGCTACACCTTC.

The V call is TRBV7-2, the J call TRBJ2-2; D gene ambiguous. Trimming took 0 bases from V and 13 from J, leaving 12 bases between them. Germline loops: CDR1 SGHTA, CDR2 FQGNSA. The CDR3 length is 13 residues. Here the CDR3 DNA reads TGTGCCAGCAGCTTAGCGCTCCCGGGTATGCTGTTTTTT. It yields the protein CASSLALPGMLFF. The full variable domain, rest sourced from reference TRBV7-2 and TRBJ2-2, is GAGVSQSPSNKVTEKGKDVELRCDPISGHTALYWYRQSLGQGLEFLIYFQGNSAPDKSGLPSDRFSAERTGGSVSTLTIQRTQQEDSAVYLCASSLALPGMLFFGEGSRLTVL.

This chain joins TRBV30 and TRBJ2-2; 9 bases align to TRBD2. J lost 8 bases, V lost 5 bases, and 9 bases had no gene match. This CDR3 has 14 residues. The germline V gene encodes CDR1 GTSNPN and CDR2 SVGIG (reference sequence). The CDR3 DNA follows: TGTGCCTGGTCTCGCGGGGGGGTTAGTGGGGAGCTGTTTTTT. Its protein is CAWSRGGVSGELFF.

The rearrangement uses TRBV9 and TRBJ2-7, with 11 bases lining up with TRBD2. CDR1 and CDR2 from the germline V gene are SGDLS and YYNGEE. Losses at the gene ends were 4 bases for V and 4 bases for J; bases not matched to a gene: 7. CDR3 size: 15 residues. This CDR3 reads CASSLGTSGLYEQYF. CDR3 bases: TGTGCCAGCAGCCTCGGGACTAGCGGCTTATACGAGCAGTACTTC.

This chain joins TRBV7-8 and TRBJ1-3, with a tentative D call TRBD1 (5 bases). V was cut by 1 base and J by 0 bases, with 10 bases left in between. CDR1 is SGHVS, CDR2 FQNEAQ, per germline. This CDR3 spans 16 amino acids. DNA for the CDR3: TGTGCCAGCAGCTTAGTACAGGCCAACTCTGGAAACACCATATATTTT. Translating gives CASSLVQANSGNTIYF. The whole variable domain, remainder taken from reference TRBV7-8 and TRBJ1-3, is GAGVSQSPRYKVAKRGQDVALRCDPISGHVSLFWYQQALGQGPEFLTYFQNEAQLDKSGLPSDRFFAERPEGSVSTLKIQRTQQEDSAVYLCASSLVQANSGNTIYFGEGSWLTVV.

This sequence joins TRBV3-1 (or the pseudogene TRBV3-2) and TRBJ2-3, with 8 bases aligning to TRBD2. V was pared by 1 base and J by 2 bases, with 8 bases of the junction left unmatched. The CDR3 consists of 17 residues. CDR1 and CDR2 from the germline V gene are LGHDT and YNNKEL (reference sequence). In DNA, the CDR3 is TGTGCCAGCAGCCAAGGGGGGGCGGGAGGATACACAGATACGCAGTATTTT. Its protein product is CASSQGGAGGYTDTQYF.

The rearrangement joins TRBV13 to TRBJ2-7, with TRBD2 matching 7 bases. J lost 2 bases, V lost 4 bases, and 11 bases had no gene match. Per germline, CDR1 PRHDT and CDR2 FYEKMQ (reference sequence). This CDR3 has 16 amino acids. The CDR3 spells CASSSVFGAGAYEQYF. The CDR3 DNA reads TGTGCCAGCAGCTCAGTTTTTGGGGCGGGAGCCTACGAGCAGTACTTC.

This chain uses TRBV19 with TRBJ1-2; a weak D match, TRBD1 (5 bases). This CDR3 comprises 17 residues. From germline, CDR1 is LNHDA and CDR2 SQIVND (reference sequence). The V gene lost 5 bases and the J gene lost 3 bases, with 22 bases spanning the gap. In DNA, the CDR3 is TGTGCCAGTAGTGGAGGGTTAAGAAAGGGGTTCGACTATGGCTACACCTTC. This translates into CASSGGLRKGFDYGYTF.

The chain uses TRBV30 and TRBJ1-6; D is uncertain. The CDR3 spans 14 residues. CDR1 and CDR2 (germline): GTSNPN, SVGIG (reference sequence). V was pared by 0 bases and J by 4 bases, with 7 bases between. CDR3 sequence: CAWSVADYNSPLHF. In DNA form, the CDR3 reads TGTGCCTGGAGTGTGGCAGATTATAATTCACCCCTCCACTTT.

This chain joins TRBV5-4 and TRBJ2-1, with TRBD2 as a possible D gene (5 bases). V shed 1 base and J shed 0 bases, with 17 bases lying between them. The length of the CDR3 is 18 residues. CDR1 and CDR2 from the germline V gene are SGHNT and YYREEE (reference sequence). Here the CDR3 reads CASSLSFWEPSSYNEQFF. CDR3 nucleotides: TGTGCCAGCAGCTTGAGTTTCTGGGAGCCCAGCTCCTACAATGAGCAGTTCTTC. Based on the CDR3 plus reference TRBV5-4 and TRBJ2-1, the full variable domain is ETGVTQSPTHLIKTRGQQVTLRCSSQSGHNTVSWYQQALGQGPQFIFQYYREEENGRGNFPPRFSGLQFPNYSSELNVNALELDDSALYLCASSLSFWEPSSYNEQFFGPGTRLTVL.

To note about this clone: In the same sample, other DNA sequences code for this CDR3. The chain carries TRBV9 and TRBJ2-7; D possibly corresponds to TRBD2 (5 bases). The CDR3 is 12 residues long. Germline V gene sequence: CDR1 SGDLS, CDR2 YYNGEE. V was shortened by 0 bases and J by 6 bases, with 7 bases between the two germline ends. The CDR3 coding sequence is TGTGCCAGCAGCGTAGGCGCGGGCGAGCAGTACTTC. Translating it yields CASSVGAGEQYF.

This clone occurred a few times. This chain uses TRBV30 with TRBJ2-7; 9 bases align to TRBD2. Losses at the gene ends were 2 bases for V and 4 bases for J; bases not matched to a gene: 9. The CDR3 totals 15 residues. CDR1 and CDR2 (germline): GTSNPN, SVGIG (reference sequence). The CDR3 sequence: CAWSLSGSMSYEQYF. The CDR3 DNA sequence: TGTGCCTGGAGTCTTAGCGGGAGCATGTCTTACGAGCAGTACTTC.

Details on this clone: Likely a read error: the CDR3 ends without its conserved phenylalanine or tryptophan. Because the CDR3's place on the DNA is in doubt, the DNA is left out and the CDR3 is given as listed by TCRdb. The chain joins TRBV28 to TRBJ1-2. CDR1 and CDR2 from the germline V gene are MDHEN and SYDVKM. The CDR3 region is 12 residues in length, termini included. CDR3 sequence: CASSLKRSGPHL.

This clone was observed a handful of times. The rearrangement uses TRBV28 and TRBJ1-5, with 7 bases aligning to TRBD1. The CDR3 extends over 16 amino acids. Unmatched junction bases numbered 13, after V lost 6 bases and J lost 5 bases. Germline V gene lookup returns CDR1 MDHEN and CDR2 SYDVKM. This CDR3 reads CASSSGQVSFDQPQHF. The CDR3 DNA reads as TGTGCCAGCAGCTCTGGACAGGTTTCTTTCGATCAGCCCCAGCATTTT.

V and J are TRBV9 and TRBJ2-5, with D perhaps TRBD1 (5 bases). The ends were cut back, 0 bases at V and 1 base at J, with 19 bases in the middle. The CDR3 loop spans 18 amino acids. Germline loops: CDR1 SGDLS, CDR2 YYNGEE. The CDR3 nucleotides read TGTGCCAGCAGCGTAGGTGAAGGGGCCTCTGTAGCCCAAGAGACCCAGTACTTC. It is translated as CASSVGEGASVAQETQYF.

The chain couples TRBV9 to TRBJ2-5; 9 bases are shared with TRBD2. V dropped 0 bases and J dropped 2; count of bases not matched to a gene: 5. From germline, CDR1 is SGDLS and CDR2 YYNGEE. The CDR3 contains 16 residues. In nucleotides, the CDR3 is TGTGCCAGCAGCGTAGATAGCGGGGGCATGCAAGAGACCCAGTACTTC. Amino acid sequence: CASSVDSGGMQETQYF.